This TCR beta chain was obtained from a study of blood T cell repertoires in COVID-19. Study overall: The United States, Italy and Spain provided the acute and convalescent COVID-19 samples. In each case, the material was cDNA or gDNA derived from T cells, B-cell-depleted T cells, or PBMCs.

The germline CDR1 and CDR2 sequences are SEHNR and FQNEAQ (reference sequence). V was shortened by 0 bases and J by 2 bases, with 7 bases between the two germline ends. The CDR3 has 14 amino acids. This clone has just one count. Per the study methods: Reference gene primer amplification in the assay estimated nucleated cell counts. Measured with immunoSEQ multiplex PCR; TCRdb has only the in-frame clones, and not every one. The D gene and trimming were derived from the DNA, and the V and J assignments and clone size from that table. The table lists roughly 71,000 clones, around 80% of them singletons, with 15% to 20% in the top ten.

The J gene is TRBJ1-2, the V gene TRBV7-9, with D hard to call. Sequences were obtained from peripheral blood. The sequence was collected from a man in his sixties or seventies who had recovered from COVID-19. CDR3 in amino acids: CASSLAGQNYGYTF. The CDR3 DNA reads TGTGCCAGCAGCTTAGCGGGCCAGAACTATGGCTACACCTTC.